These 7 T cell receptor beta chains originate from one sample sequenced in a study of T cell responses to AZD1222 COVID-19 vaccine. Assay used: immunoSEQ multiplex PCR; TCRdb lists only in-frame clones, some missing. Among over 45,000 clones listed, approximately 85% were seen once. The sequencing used peripheral blood, collected on day 0 of MenACWY control vaccination. These receptors all come from an adult in good health.

V gene TRBV7-3 combines with J gene TRBJ1-1, with 8 bases that match TRBD1. Germline CDR1 SGHTA, CDR2 FQGTGA. After removal of 0 bases from V and 1 base from J, the junction contained 4 bases not matched to a gene. The CDR3 runs to 16 residues. The DNA of the CDR3 is TGTGCCAGCAGCTTAACACGGGACAGGAAGAACACTGAAGCTTTCTTT. This codes for CASSLTRDRKNTEAFF.

The rearrangement joins TRBV7-2 to TRBJ1-4; TRBD1 agrees at 7 bases. V shed 5 bases and J 5 bases; nucleotides not matched to a gene: 8. The CDR3 has 15 residues. Germline V gives CDR1 SGHTA, CDR2 FQGNSA. The CDR3 DNA reads TGTGCCAGCAGCCAGGGGGGCAGGACGAATGAAAAACTGTTTTTT. It codes for CASSQGGRTNEKLFF.

The rearrangement links TRBV5-1 to TRBJ1-3, with D tentatively TRBD1 (5 bases). This CDR3 region has 14 residues. CDR1 SGHRS and CDR2 YFSETQ come from the germline V gene. V gave up 1 base and J gave up 3 bases, with 8 bases separating them. The CDR3 here is CASSLRGSGNTIYF. CDR3 bases: TGCGCCAGCAGCTTGCGGGGGAGTGGAAACACCATATATTTT.

The chain uses TRBV11-2 and TRBJ2-7; no definite D call. The ends were cut back, 5 bases at V and 5 bases at J, with 10 bases in the middle. Germline-derived CDR1 and CDR2 are SGHAT and FQNNGV. The CDR3 runs 12 residues. CDR3 amino acids: CASSPTRHEQYF. The CDR3 nucleotides read TGTGCCAGCAGCCCTACGCGCCACGAGCAGTACTTC.

This rearrangement joins TRBV28 to TRBJ1-2, with D possibly being TRBD1 (6 bases). Trimming removed 6 bases at V and 2 bases at J, with 22 bases between. The germline V gene encodes CDR1 MDHEN and CDR2 SYDVKM. The CDR3 runs 17 residues. CDR3 amino acids: CASSGAGGAVINYGYTF. DNA for the CDR3: TGTGCCAGCAGCGGTGCGGGGGGGGCCGTCATCAACTATGGCTACACCTTC.

This clone was counted many times. This chain joins TRBV6-4 and TRBJ2-2, with D tentatively TRBD2 (5 bases). Trimming took 5 bases from V and 1 from J, leaving 5 bases between them. Germline CDR1 is MRHNA and CDR2 is SNTAGT. CDR3 length: 13 residues. CDR3 in DNA: TGTGCCAGCAGTAGCGGGAACACCGGGGAGCTGTTTTTT. This encodes CASSSGNTGELFF.

The sample holds a few counts of this clone. This chain joins TRBV9 and TRBJ2-1, with 7 bases lining up with TRBD2. The CDR3 consists of 12 residues. The germline V gene encodes CDR1 SGDLS and CDR2 YYNGEE. V gave up 1 base and J gave up 9 bases; unmatched junction bases: 1. CDR3 region: CASSVWGGEQFF. Written as DNA, the CDR3 is TGTGCCAGCAGCGTATGGGGGGGTGAGCAGTTCTTC.